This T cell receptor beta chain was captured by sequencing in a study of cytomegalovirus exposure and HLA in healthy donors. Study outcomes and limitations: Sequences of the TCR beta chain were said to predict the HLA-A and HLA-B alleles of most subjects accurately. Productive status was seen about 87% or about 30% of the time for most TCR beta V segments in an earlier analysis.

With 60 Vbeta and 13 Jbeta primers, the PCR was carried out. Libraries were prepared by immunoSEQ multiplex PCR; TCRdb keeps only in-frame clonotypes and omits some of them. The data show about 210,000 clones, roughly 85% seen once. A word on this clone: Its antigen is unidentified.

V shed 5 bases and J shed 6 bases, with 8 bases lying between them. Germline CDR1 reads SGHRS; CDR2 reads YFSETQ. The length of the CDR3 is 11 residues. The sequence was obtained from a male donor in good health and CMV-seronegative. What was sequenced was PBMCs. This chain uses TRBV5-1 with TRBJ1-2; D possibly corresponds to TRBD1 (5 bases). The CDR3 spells CASREGNGYTF. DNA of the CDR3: TGCGCCAGCAGGGAGGGGAATGGCTACACCTTC.